These 27 T cell receptor beta chains share one sample of origin, sequenced in a study of CD8 T cells in Susac syndrome. After extraction with the RNeasy kit, roughly 0.45 to 1 ug of the RNA was reverse transcribed using random hexamers. TCRdb re-derived calls from the immunoSEQ multiplex PCR reads in MiXCR, one entry per CDR3 protein. Altogether 150,000 to 180,000 distinct CDR3 sequences are present, around 95% being singletons, with the ten largest covering 0.2% to 0.25%. Sequencing input: CD8+ T cells from PBMCs. These receptors were obtained from a human donor with multiple sclerosis.

The CDR3 reads CSAYTATSYEQYF. The CDR3 DNA follows: TGCAGTGCTTATACTGCAACCTCCTACGAGCAGTACTTC. V and J are TRBV20-1 and TRBJ2-7; D gene uncertain. V gave up 5 bases and J gave up 0 bases, with 11 bases separating them. The germline CDR1 and CDR2 sequences are DFQATT and SNEGSKA (reference sequence). The CDR3 has 13 residues.

The chain couples TRBV20-1 to TRBJ2-3; 9 bases line up with TRBD2. After removal of 0 bases from V and 4 bases from J, the junction contained 14 bases not matched to a gene. The germline V gene encodes CDR1 DFQATT and CDR2 SNEGSKA (reference sequence). The CDR3 has 18 residues. The DNA for the CDR3 is TGCAGTGCTAGAGAGACCCCCCGGCGGGGGGGCTATCCAGATACGCAGTATTTT. Protein product: CSARETPRRGGYPDTQYF.

This sequence joins TRBV4-1 and TRBJ2-1, with 8 bases aligning to TRBD2. CDR1 is MGHRA, CDR2 YSYEKL, per germline. V lost 4 bases and J lost 9; bases outside the gene matches: 11. CDR3 size: 15 residues. The CDR3 protein is CASSPTGTSRGEQFF. The CDR3 DNA sequence: TGCGCCAGCAGCCCGACCGGGACTAGTAGAGGTGAGCAGTTCTTC.

The rearrangement uses TRBV20-1 and TRBJ1-1; TRBD1 agrees at 7 bases. V lost 3 bases, J lost 0 bases, and 7 bases stayed unmatched. Germline CDR1 reads DFQATT; CDR2 reads SNEGSKA (reference sequence). The CDR3 is 15 amino acids. DNA for the CDR3: TGCAGTGCTAGTCCCCCGGACAGGATGAACACTGAAGCTTTCTTT. Translating it yields CSASPPDRMNTEAFF.

The chain uses TRBV19 and TRBJ2-1; 8 nucleotides agree with TRBD1. The CDR3 is made up of 14 amino acids. V dropped 10 bases and J dropped 4; count of bases not matched to a gene: 9. The germline gives CDR1 LNHDA, CDR2 SQIVND (reference sequence). In nucleotides, the CDR3 is TGTGCCACTACCGGACAGGGTTTTTACAATGAGCAGTTCTTC. Protein product: CATTGQGFYNEQFF.

The chain combines TRBV13 with TRBJ2-5; D not resolved. The V end lost 3 bases, the J end lost 2 bases, and 10 bases lay between the germline ends. CDR1 PRHDT and CDR2 FYEKMQ come from the germline V gene (reference sequence). The CDR3 is 14 residues long. Written as DNA, the CDR3 is TGTGCCAGCAGCTTCCGGGCAGCGCAAGAGACCCAGTACTTC. Translated, it gives CASSFRAAQETQYF.

This clonotype was observed once. The chain recombines TRBV20-1 with TRBJ2-7, with TRBD2 matching 13 bases. Germline loops: CDR1 DFQATT, CDR2 SNEGSKA (reference sequence). The CDR3 has 17 residues. The trim removed 3 bases at V and 0 bases at J, leaving 8 bases unmatched. CDR3 in DNA: TGCAGTGCTAGGACTAGCGGGGGGCCGGGCGACTCCTACGAGCAGTACTTC. Protein sequence: CSARTSGGPGDSYEQYF.

The chain joins TRBV29-1 to TRBJ2-5; the D call may be TRBD1 or TRBD2 (5 bases each). The CDR3 runs to 13 residues. Germline CDR1 SQVTM, CDR2 ANQGSEA. Trimming took off 5 bases at V and 2 bases at J, with 12 bases between the two ends. CDR3 loop: CSVPRDGQETQYF. Here the CDR3 DNA reads TGCAGCGTTCCCCGGGACGGACAAGAGACCCAGTACTTC. The variable domain in full, with the rest retrieved from reference TRBV29-1 and TRBJ2-5, is SAVISQKPSRDICQRGTSLTIQCQVDSQVTMMFWYRQQPGQSLTLIATANQGSEATYESGFVIDKFPISRPNLTFSTLTVSNMSPEDSSIYLCSVPRDGQETQYFGPGTRLLVL.

This rearrangement joins TRBV27 to TRBJ2-7, with TRBD1 identical over 8 bases. This CDR3 comprises 14 residues. The junction had 5 bases not matched to a gene; V was cut back by 4 bases and J by 3 bases. CDR1 is MNHEY and CDR2 is SMNVEV in the germline V gene (reference sequence). The CDR3 here is CASSSRTGLYEQYF. CDR3 DNA: TGTGCCAGCAGTTCCCGGACAGGGCTCTACGAGCAGTACTTC.

The J gene is TRBJ2-7, the V gene TRBV12-3 or TRBV12-4, with D tentatively TRBD1 (6 bases). This CDR3 is 18 amino acids long. Trimming left V 3 bases short and J 1 base short, with 22 bases between. The CDR3 sequence: CASSLAEHTRQESYEQYF. The DNA of the CDR3 is TGTGCCAGCAGTTTGGCGGAACACACAAGACAGGAATCCTACGAGCAGTACTTC.

V gene TRBV20-1 combines with J gene TRBJ2-7; D is unresolved. The CDR3 sequence is 12 residues long. The germline V and J ends were trimmed by 5 bases and 2 bases, with 10 bases remaining between them. CDR1 is DFQATT and CDR2 is SNEGSKA in the germline V gene (reference sequence). CDR3 protein: CSAPVRTYEQYF. The CDR3 nucleotides are TGCAGTGCTCCAGTTCGAACCTACGAGCAGTACTTC.

This chain links TRBV28 with TRBJ1-6, with TRBD1 identical over 9 bases. Germline V CDR1 and CDR2: MDHEN, SYDVKM. The CDR3 totals 14 residues. The V and J ends lost 6 bases and 7 bases, in that order; junction bases with no gene match: 4. The CDR3 region has the DNA TGTGCCAGCAGGGGGGACAGGGAAAATTCACCCCTCCACTTT. Its translation: CASRGDRENSPLHF. The full variable domain, completed using reference TRBV28 and TRBJ1-6, is DVKVTQSSRYLVKRTGEKVFLECVQDMDHENMFWYRQDPGLGLRLIYFSYDVKMKEKGDIPEGYSVSREKKERFSLILESASTNQTSMYLCASRGDRENSPLHFGNGTRLTVT.

The chain carries TRBV2 and TRBJ2-7; 8 nucleotides align to TRBD2. The CDR3 is 15 amino acids. V trimming: 0 bases; J trimming: 0 bases; junction bases outside the gene matches: 1. Germline lookup yields CDR1 SNHLY and CDR2 FYNNEI. The CDR3 bases are TGTGCCAGCAGTGAAGCGCGGGGGGCCTCCTACGAGCAGTACTTC. Translation gives CASSEARGASYEQYF.

CDR3 nucleotides: TGCGCCAGCAGCCCTAATATATTCTCCTACGAGCAGTACTTC. This translates into CASSPNIFSYEQYF. The chain joins TRBV4-1 to TRBJ2-7; D gene unclear. Trimming left V 4 bases short and J 0 bases short, with 10 bases between. The germline CDR1 and CDR2 sequences are MGHRA and YSYEKL. The CDR3 extends over 14 amino acids.

The CDR3 coding sequence is TGTGCCAGCAGTTCTACCGGGGCCGACTACGAGCAGTACTTC. It translates to CASSSTGADYEQYF. The rearrangement joins TRBV27 to TRBJ2-7; D may match TRBD1 or TRBD2 (5 bases each). Germline V lookup: CDR1 MNHEY, CDR2 SMNVEV (reference sequence). V was pared by 4 bases and J by 3 bases, with 13 bases between. CDR3 length equals 14 residues.

This chain connects TRBV7-2 to TRBJ2-7; D tentatively fits TRBD1 or TRBD2 (6 bases each). V gave up 5 bases and J gave up 5 bases, with 13 bases separating them. The CDR3 runs 13 residues. Germline CDR1 reads SGHTA; CDR2 reads FQGNSA. CDR3: CASSPSRGHEQYF. In DNA, the CDR3 is TGTGCCAGCAGCCCAAGTCGGGGGCACGAGCAGTACTTC.

The chain is built from TRBV9 and TRBJ2-7, with a tentative D call TRBD1 (6 bases). This CDR3 comprises 13 residues. In germline, CDR1 is SGDLS, CDR2 YYNGEE. V shed 1 base and J shed 3 bases, with 8 bases lying between them. The CDR3 region has the DNA TGTGCCAGCAGCGTAACAGGGAACTACGAGCAGTACTTC. Protein: CASSVTGNYEQYF. Full variable domain (outside the CDR3, taken from reference TRBV9 and TRBJ2-7): DSGVTQTPKHLITATGQRVTLRCSPRSGDLSVYWYQQSLDQGLQFLIQYYNGEERAKGNILERFSAQQFPDLHSELNLSSLELGDSALYFCASSVTGNYEQYFGPGTRLTVT.

This rearrangement joins TRBV2 to TRBJ2-1, with 10 bases that match TRBD1. V lost 6 bases, J lost 4 bases, and 0 bases stayed unmatched. The CDR3 runs to 13 residues. From germline, CDR1 is SNHLY and CDR2 FYNNEI. DNA of the CDR3: TGTGCCAGCAGGGACAGGGGGTACAATGAGCAGTTCTTC. Protein product: CASRDRGYNEQFF.

V is TRBV7-6 and J is TRBJ2-1; 7 nucleotides line up with TRBD1. The CDR3 is 15 amino acids. Germline CDR1 SGHVS, CDR2 FNYEAQ. The J segment lost 7 bases and the V segment lost 8 bases, leaving 14 bases of the junction unmatched. The CDR3 here is CASSQNLGQPNEQFF. DNA of the CDR3: TGTGCCAGCTCCCAAAATTTGGGACAGCCGAATGAGCAGTTCTTC.

This clonotype is a singleton in its sample. This chain uses TRBV28 with TRBJ2-1; a possible D gene is TRBD2 (6 bases). V dropped 3 bases and J dropped 8 bases, with 17 bases sitting between them. Germline loops: CDR1 MDHEN, CDR2 SYDVKM. CDR3 size: 15 residues. CDR3 DNA sequence: TGTGCCAGCAGTTTTGGGGACTGGGTTACGGATGAGCAGTTCTTC. This translates into CASSFGDWVTDEQFF.

This chain uses TRBV13 with TRBJ2-5; 12 nucleotides line up with TRBD2. V was clipped by 4 bases and J by 3 bases; unmatched bases: 3. Germline-derived CDR1 and CDR2 are PRHDT and FYEKMQ (reference sequence). This CDR3 contains 15 residues. The CDR3 region has the DNA TGTGCCAGCAGCTCAACTAGCGGGGGGAAAGAGACCCAGTACTTC. Residues: CASSSTSGGKETQYF.

This rearrangement joins TRBV9 to TRBJ1-2; a weak D match, TRBD1 (6 bases). CDR1 and CDR2 from the germline V gene are SGDLS and YYNGEE. CDR3 length equals 13 residues. The V end lost 3 bases, the J end lost 4 bases, and 10 bases lay between the germline ends. CDR3 protein: CASSAATGYGYTF. Written as DNA, the CDR3 is TGTGCCAGCAGCGCTGCGACAGGCTATGGCTACACCTTC. Filled out from reference TRBV9 and TRBJ1-2, the complete variable domain reads DSGVTQTPKHLITATGQRVTLRCSPRSGDLSVYWYQQSLDQGLQFLIQYYNGEERAKGNILERFSAQQFPDLHSELNLSSLELGDSALYFCASSAATGYGYTFGSGTRLTVV.

V gene TRBV7-9 combines with J gene TRBJ2-5, with 8 bases matching TRBD1. Germline values: CDR1 SEHNR, CDR2 FQNEAQ (reference sequence). The ends lost 6 bases at V and 4 bases at J; junction bases unmatched: 4. This CDR3 comprises 13 residues. The CDR3 protein is CASRGQGRETQYF. The CDR3 DNA is TGTGCCAGCAGAGGACAGGGAAGAGAGACCCAGTACTTC. The full variable domain, in which reference TRBV7-9 and TRBJ2-5 provide the parts outside the CDR3, is DTGVSQNPRHKITKRGQNVTFRCDPISEHNRLYWYRQTLGQGPEFLTYFQNEAQLEKSRLLSDRFSAERPKGSFSTLEIQRTEQGDSAMYLCASRGQGRETQYFGPGTRLLVL.

The J gene is TRBJ2-5, the V gene TRBV30; TRBD1 or TRBD2 may be the D gene (5 bases each). Germline V CDR1 and CDR2: GTSNPN, SVGIG (reference sequence). Trimming took off 0 bases at V and 5 bases at J, with 13 bases between the two ends. This CDR3 has 14 amino acids. The DNA for the CDR3 is TGTGCCTGGAGTGTACGAGGGGAAGAGGAGACCCAGTACTTC. This encodes CAWSVRGEEETQYF.

This chain links TRBV20-1 with TRBJ1-5; 11 bases fit TRBD1. Trimming cost V 6 bases and J 6 bases; bases outside gene matches: 10. Germline assignment: CDR1 DFQATT and CDR2 SNEGSKA (reference sequence). The CDR3 spans 15 residues. This CDR3 reads CSAQDRGLPGQPQHF. The CDR3 DNA is TGCAGTGCGCAGGACAGGGGGCTCCCGGGTCAGCCCCAGCATTTT.

CDR3 in DNA: TGTGCCAGCAGCCAAGATCACAGGGGATTCAATGAGCAGTTCTTC. This codes for CASSQDHRGFNEQFF. This rearrangement joins TRBV3-1 to TRBJ2-1, with 7 bases that match TRBD1. The length of the CDR3 is 15 residues. The J segment lost 6 bases and the V segment lost 0 bases, leaving 5 bases of the junction unmatched. The germline V gene has CDR1 LGHDT and CDR2 YNNKEL (reference sequence).

The rearrangement uses TRBV15 and TRBJ2-1; D is possibly TRBD1 (6 bases). The CDR3 spans 16 residues. Per the germline V gene, CDR1 is LNHNV and CDR2 is YYDKDF (reference sequence). Trimming removed 7 bases from V and 0 bases from J, with 16 bases in between. Here the CDR3 reads CATTPGHGGSYNEQFF. The CDR3 DNA follows: TGTGCCACCACCCCGGGACATGGGGGCTCCTACAATGAGCAGTTCTTC. The whole variable domain, remainder taken from reference TRBV15 and TRBJ2-1, is DAMVIQNPRYQVTQFGKPVTLSCSQTLNHNVMYWYQQKSSQAPKLLFHYYDKDFNNEADTPDNFQSRRPNTSFCFLDIRSPGLGDTAMYLCATTPGHGGSYNEQFFGPGTRLTVL.